These T cell receptor beta chains were read from a single sample in a study of T cell responses to AZD1222 COVID-19 vaccine. Repertoires were generated with immunoSEQ multiplex PCR, while TCRdb's copy carries only in-frame clones and drops some. The table shows approximately 150,000 clones, with roughly nine tenths occurring only once. Specimen: peripheral blood, collected 28 days after the second AZD1222 dose. Receptor source: an adult who received the AZD1222 COVID-19 vaccine. Both conserved end residues are part of each CDR3. The D gene is left open where the match is weak. The size entry is marked missing in some rows and otherwise reads once, few, many or a size class.

>NA|TRBJ2-1|11|once|TRBV24-1
TGTGCCACCAGTGAGAACAATGAGCAGTTCTTC
CATSENNEQFF
>NA|TRBJ1-1|15|NA|TRBV9
TGTGCCAGCAGCGAGGGGGACACATTAAACACTGAAGCTTTCTTT
CASSEGDTLNTEAFF
>TRBD2|TRBJ2-5|16|NA|TRBV7-2
TGTGCCAGCAGCCCCGGGACTAGCGGGGCCCGTGAGACCCAGTACTTC
CASSPGTSGARETQYF
>NA|TRBJ2-1|13|NA|TRBV4-3
TGCGCCAGCAGCACGCGGACTTACAATGAGCAGTTCTTC
CASSTRTYNEQFF
>TRBD2|TRBJ2-7|14|NA|TRBV10-2
TGCGCCAGCAGGAATAGCGGGACTTCCTACGAGCAGTACTTC
CASRNSGTSYEQYF
>NA|TRBJ2-7|14|NA|TRBV6-6
TGTGCCAGCAGTTCCGAGACTATGCCCTACGAGCAGTACTTC
CASSSETMPYEQYF
>NA|TRBJ1-6|15|NA|TRBV6-4
TGTGCCAGCAGCCAGTATACGGGTCAGGGTTCACCCCTCCACTTT
CASSQYTGQGSPLHF
>TRBD1|TRBJ1-5|12|NA|TRBV6-5
TGTGCCACCCAACAGGGGCTTGGGCCCCAGCATTTT
CATQQGLGPQHF
>TRBD1|TRBJ2-5|14|NA|TRBV25-1
TGTGCCAGCAGTGAGACAGGGGCAGTGGAGACCCAGTACTTC
CASSETGAVETQYF
>TRBD1|TRBJ1-6|14|NA|TRBV20-1
TGCAGTGCTAGTGTACAGGGGGGGGATTCACCCCTCCACTTT
CSASVQGGDSPLHF
>NA|TRBJ1-6|16|NA|TRBV30
TGTGCCTGGAGTGTACGTAGGAGCTCCTATAATTCACCCCTCCACTTT
CAWSVRRSSYNSPLHF
>NA|TRBJ2-3|15|NA|TRBV27
TGTGCCAGCAGTTTGGCAGGGACTAGCACAGATACGCAGTATTTT
CASSLAGTSTDTQYF
>TRBD2|TRBJ2-7|14|NA|TRBV7-3
TGTGCCAGCAGCGAGGAAGCGGGGGACTACGAGCAGTACTTC
CASSEEAGDYEQYF
>NA|TRBJ1-2|12|NA|TRBV6-1
TGTGCCAGCAGTGAAGTAGTTAATGGCTACACCTTC
CASSEVVNGYTF
>NA|TRBJ2-7|14|NA|TRBV11-2
TGTGCCAGCAGCTTAACCGGGTTACTCTACGAGCAGTACTTC
CASSLTGLLYEQYF
>TRBD1|TRBJ2-5|14|NA|TRBV29-1
TGCAGCGTTGCCCCCGGGACAGGGACAGAGACCCAGTACTTC
CSVAPGTGTETQYF
>NA|TRBJ1-5|13|NA|TRBV2
TGTGCCAGCAGCTTGGAGTCCAATCAGCCCCAGCATTTT
CASSLESNQPQHF
>NA|TRBJ2-5|14|NA|TRBV7-3
TGTGCCAGCAGCTTGGCGGGGCGGAAGGAGACCCAGTACTTC
CASSLAGRKETQYF
>NA|TRBJ2-7|14|NA|TRBV21-1
TGTGCCAGCAGCCCGCGACAGGGAGTGAGGGAGCAGTACTTC
CASSPRQGVREQYF
>NA|TRBJ1-1|12|NA|TRBV30
TGTGCCTTGTCAGGGGTGAACACTGAAGCTTTCTTT
CALSGVNTEAFF
>NA|TRBJ1-2|10|few|TRBV28
TGTGCCACCAGGTGGTATGGCTACACCTTC
CATRWYGYTF
>TRBD1|TRBJ2-2|15|NA|TRBV3-1/TRBV3-2
TGTGCCAGCAGCCCTGGGACAGGCAACACCGGGGAGCTGTTTTTT
CASSPGTGNTGELFF
>TRBD2|TRBJ2-1|16|NA|TRBV7-2
TGTGCCAGCAGCTTACGCACTAGCGGACCCTACAATGAGCAGTTCTTC
CASSLRTSGPYNEQFF
>TRBD2|TRBJ2-3|15|NA|TRBV2
TGTGCCAGCAGCAGACTAGCGGGAGGGCTCCATACGCAGTATTTT
CASSRLAGGLHTQYF
>NA|TRBJ1-5|12|NA|TRBV20-1
TGCAGTGCTAGTCTGGGGGGACAGCCCCAGCATTTT
CSASLGGQPQHF
>NA|TRBJ1-1|13|NA|TRBV28
TGTGCCAGCGGGGCAGTTCTGAACACTGAAGCTTTCTTT
CASGAVLNTEAFF
>TRBD2|TRBJ2-5|16|NA|TRBV7-2
TGTGCCAGCAGCACTTTACTAGCGGGGTTTAGTGAGACCCAGTACTTC
CASSTLLAGFSETQYF